This T cell receptor (beta chain) was sequenced for a study of T cell responses to AZD1222 COVID-19 vaccine. Clones were read by immunoSEQ multiplex PCR, and TCRdb kept only the in-frame ones, dropping some. The sample has about 140,000 clones, 80% to 95% seen once. Germline CDR1 and CDR2: GTSNPN and SVGIG (reference sequence). The CDR3 contains 14 residues. V lost 0 bases and J lost 0, with 6 bases in between. The chain carries TRBV30 and TRBJ1-5; D gene ambiguous. The receptor's source is an adult in good health. This specimen was peripheral blood, taken on day 0 of AZD1222 vaccination. In DNA form, the CDR3 reads TGTGCCTGGAGTGTAGGCGTTAGCAATCAGCCCCAGCATTTT. This codes for CAWSVGVSNQPQHF. The variable domain in full, completed from reference TRBV30 and TRBJ1-5, reads SQTIHQWPATLVQPVGSPLSLECTVEGTSNPNLYWYRQAAGRGLQLLFYSVGIGQISSEVPQNLSASRPQDRQFILSSKKLLLSDSGFYLCAWSVGVSNQPQHFGDGTRLSIL.